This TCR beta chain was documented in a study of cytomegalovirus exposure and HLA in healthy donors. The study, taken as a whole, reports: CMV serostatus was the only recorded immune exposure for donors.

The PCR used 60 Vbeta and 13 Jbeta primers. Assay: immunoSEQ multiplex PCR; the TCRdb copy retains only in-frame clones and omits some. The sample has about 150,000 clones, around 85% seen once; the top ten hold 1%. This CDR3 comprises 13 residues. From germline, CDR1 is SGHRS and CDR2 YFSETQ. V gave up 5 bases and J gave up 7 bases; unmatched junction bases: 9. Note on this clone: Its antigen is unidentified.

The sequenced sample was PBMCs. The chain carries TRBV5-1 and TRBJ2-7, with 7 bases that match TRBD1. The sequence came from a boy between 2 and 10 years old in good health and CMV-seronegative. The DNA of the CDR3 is TGCGCCAGCAGTCCTGACAGGGAAGGGGAGCAGTACTTC. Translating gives CASSPDREGEQYF.